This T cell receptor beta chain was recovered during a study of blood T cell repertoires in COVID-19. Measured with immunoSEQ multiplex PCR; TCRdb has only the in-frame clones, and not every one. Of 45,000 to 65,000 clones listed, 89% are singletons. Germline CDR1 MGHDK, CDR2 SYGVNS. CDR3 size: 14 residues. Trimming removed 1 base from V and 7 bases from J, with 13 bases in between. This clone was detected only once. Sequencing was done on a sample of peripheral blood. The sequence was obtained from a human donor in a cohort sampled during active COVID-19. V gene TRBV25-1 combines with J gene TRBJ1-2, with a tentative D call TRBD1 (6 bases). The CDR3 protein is CASSELQGSSGYTF. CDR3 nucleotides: TGTGCCAGCAGTGAATTGCAGGGGAGTAGTGGCTACACCTTC.